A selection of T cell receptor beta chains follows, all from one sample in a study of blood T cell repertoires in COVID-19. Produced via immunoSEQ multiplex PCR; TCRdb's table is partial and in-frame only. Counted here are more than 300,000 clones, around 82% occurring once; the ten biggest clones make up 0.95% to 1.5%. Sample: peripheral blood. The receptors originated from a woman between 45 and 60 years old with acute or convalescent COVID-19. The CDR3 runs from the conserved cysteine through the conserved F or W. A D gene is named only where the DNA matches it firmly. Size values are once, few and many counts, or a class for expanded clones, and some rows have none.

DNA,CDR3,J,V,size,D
TGTGCCAGCAGCCAGGGGGCGAAGAACTATGGCTACACCTTC,CASSQGAKNYGYTF,TRBJ1-2,TRBV25-1,few,TRBD1
TGTGCCAGCAGCGTCCTGGGGGACTCCTATGGCTACACCTTC,CASSVLGDSYGYTF,TRBJ1-2,TRBV25-1,NA,NA
TGTGCCAGCAGCTTGGTATCAGACTCTGGAAACACCATATATTTT,CASSLVSDSGNTIYF,TRBJ1-3,TRBV5-6,NA,NA
TGTGCCAGCAGTTACTCGGACAGCGATTACACAGATACGCAGTATTTT,CASSYSDSDYTDTQYF,TRBJ2-3,TRBV6-2/TRBV6-3,NA,NA
TGTGCCAGCAGCCAAGATTGGCTAGTACGCGAGCAGTACTTC,CASSQDWLVREQYF,TRBJ2-7,TRBV3-1/TRBV3-2,NA,NA
TGTGCCAGCAGTGACCGCGTTAACAATGAGCAGTTCTTC,CASSDRVNNEQFF,TRBJ2-1,TRBV2,once,NA
TGTGCCAGCAGCCAGACCAGATACAGGGAAGGGGAGACCCAGTACTTC,CASSQTRYREGETQYF,TRBJ2-5,TRBV3-1/TRBV3-2,NA,NA
TGTGCCTGGGGGACAGGGAATTTATACCAGTTCTTC,CAWGTGNLYQFF,TRBJ2-1,TRBV30,NA,TRBD1
TGCAGCGTTGCTGGAGGGAGCGGCAATCAGCCCCAGCATTTT,CSVAGGSGNQPQHF,TRBJ1-5,TRBV29-1,NA,NA
TGTGCCAGCAGCCAACCCACAGGGGACACTGAAGCTTTCTTT,CASSQPTGDTEAFF,TRBJ1-1,TRBV4-2,NA,TRBD1
TGTGCCTGGAGTATCCCGCTGACGGGAGGGTTAGATACGCAGTATTTT,CAWSIPLTGGLDTQYF,TRBJ2-3,TRBV30,NA,TRBD2
TGTGCCAGCAGTCGACAGGGTCCCCCTAACACTGAAGCTTTCTTT,CASSRQGPPNTEAFF,TRBJ1-1,TRBV2,NA,TRBD1
TGTGCCAGCAGCTCACTACAGGATTTAGGCTACACCTTC,CASSSLQDLGYTF,TRBJ1-2,TRBV7-9,once,NA
TGCGCCAGCAGCTTGATACGGGGCCGGGGACTTATTGAAGCTTTCTTT,CASSLIRGRGLIEAFF,TRBJ1-1,TRBV5-1,once,NA
TGTGCCAGTAGGGGAGGTCCGGCCGAAGCTTTCTTT,CASRGGPAEAFF,TRBJ1-1,TRBV19,once,NA
TGTGCCAGCGGCAAGGAGAGAGTAACAGATACGCAGTATTTT,CASGKERVTDTQYF,TRBJ2-3,TRBV6-5,NA,NA
TGTGCTAGTGGTTTGCGACTAGCGGGGAAGAATGAGCAGTTCTTC,CASGLRLAGKNEQFF,TRBJ2-1,TRBV12-5,NA,TRBD2
TGTGCCAGCATAAACAGGGAGGGTCAGCCCCAGCATTTT,CASINREGQPQHF,TRBJ1-5,TRBV12-3/TRBV12-4,NA,NA
TGTGCCAGCAGCTACAGGGGCGACACTGAAGCTTTCTTT,CASSYRGDTEAFF,TRBJ1-1,TRBV12-3/TRBV12-4,NA,TRBD1
TGTGCCAGCAGCTTAGGTTTCTGGGGCGGTTCGGGTGAGCAGTTCTTC,CASSLGFWGGSGEQFF,TRBJ2-1,TRBV11-3,NA,NA
TGTGCCAGCAGCCAAGATAGGGGTTTTTTGGAAGAGACCCAGTACTTC,CASSQDRGFLEETQYF,TRBJ2-5,TRBV4-2,few,NA
TGCGCCAGCAGCTTGTCGACCCCAACGGAGGAGACCCAGTACTTC,CASSLSTPTEETQYF,TRBJ2-5,TRBV5-1,NA,NA
TGCGCCAGCAGCCCCCGGGACAGCGACGGGGATGAGCAGTTCTTC,CASSPRDSDGDEQFF,TRBJ2-1,TRBV4-1,NA,TRBD1
TGCAGCGTTGAGGGGGCGGGCGGGGAGCTGTTTTTT,CSVEGAGGELFF,TRBJ2-2,TRBV29-1,few,NA
TGTGCCAGCAGTTTACCGGGGGGCAACTATGGCTACACCTTC,CASSLPGGNYGYTF,TRBJ1-2,TRBV28,few,NA
TGTGCCAGCAGCTCACGAAGGGGCGGAGAGACCCAGTACTTC,CASSSRRGGETQYF,TRBJ2-5,TRBV7-2,NA,NA
TGCAGCGTAGCCGGGACAGGGGGGAAGGATGGCTATGGCTACACCTTC,CSVAGTGGKDGYGYTF,TRBJ1-2,TRBV29-1,NA,TRBD1
TGTGCCAGCAGCCCGGACAGAGAGACCCAGTACTTC,CASSPDRETQYF,TRBJ2-5,TRBV11-3,NA,NA
TGTGCCAGCAGGAGGGGCACAGATACGCAGTATTTT,CASRRGTDTQYF,TRBJ2-3,TRBV5-4,NA,NA
TGTGCCAGCAGTGGTATTAGCGGGGGGCCAGATACGCAGTATTTT,CASSGISGGPDTQYF,TRBJ2-3,TRBV2,NA,TRBD2
TGTGCCAGTAGGAGGGACAGGGACTCTGAAGCTTTCTTT,CASRRDRDSEAFF,TRBJ1-1,TRBV19,NA,TRBD1
TGTGCCAGCAGTTTATCCCCGACTAGCGGGATAAGGTTTAAGAGTGAGCAGTTCTTC,CASSLSPTSGIRFKSEQFF,TRBJ2-1,TRBV27,NA,TRBD2
TGTGCCAGCAGCTTGGACAGAAGTCAAGAGACCCAGTACTTC,CASSLDRSQETQYF,TRBJ2-5,TRBV5-4,NA,NA
TGTGCCAGCAACCAGGGAGGCGAGCAGTACTTC,CASNQGGEQYF,TRBJ2-7,TRBV6-5,NA,NA
TGTGCCAGCAGTTACGGGGCGACCGGGAACACCGGGGAGCTGTTTTTT,CASSYGATGNTGELFF,TRBJ2-2,TRBV6-2/TRBV6-3,NA,NA
TGTGCCAGCAGCCAAGAGCAGATGCGGGGCTCTGGAAACACCATATATTTT,CASSQEQMRGSGNTIYF,TRBJ1-3,TRBV4-2,few,NA
TGCAGTGCTAGTTCCAGGGCGGACTATGGCTACACCTTC,CSASSRADYGYTF,TRBJ1-2,TRBV20-1,NA,NA
TGTGCCAGCAGTCAACAGACACTTTTCCCCCAGCATTTT,CASSQQTLFPQHF,TRBJ1-5,TRBV6-2/TRBV6-3,NA,NA
TGTGCCAGCTTCCAGGAGGGGTCCACTAACTATGGCTACACCTTC,CASFQEGSTNYGYTF,TRBJ1-2,TRBV6-6,NA,NA
TGTGCCAGCAGGGCGGTCGGAGACTCCTACAATGAGCAGTTCTTC,CASRAVGDSYNEQFF,TRBJ2-1,TRBV7-9,once,NA
TGCGCCAGCAGCTTGGATGTAGGGGGGGACACTGAAGCTTTCTTT,CASSLDVGGDTEAFF,TRBJ1-1,TRBV5-1,NA,NA
TGTGCCAGCCTGCCAGACAGGTCATACGGCAATGAGCAGTTCTTC,CASLPDRSYGNEQFF,TRBJ2-1,TRBV2,NA,NA
TGTGCCAGCAGTGACAGGGGGTCTAGCAATCAGCCCCAGCATTTT,CASSDRGSSNQPQHF,TRBJ1-5,TRBV3-1/TRBV3-2,NA,TRBD1